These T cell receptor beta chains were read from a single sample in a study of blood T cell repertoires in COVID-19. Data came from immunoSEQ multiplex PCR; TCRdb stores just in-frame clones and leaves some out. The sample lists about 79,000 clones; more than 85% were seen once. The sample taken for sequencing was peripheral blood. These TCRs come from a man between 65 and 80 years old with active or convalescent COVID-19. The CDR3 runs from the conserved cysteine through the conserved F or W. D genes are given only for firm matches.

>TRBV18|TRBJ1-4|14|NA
TGTGCCAGCTCACCTGGGACATTAAATGAAAAACTGTTTTTT
CASSPGTLNEKLFF
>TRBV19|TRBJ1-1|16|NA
TGTGCCAGTACCACTGCTTGGGGAGCCCTTCGCACTGAAGCTTTCTTT
CASTTAWGALRTEAFF
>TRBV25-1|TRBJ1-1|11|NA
TGTGCCAGCAGGGGGGGGCCGGTCGCTTTCTTT
CASRGGPVAFF
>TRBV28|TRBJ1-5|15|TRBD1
TGTGCCAGCAGTTTGAGGCAGGGGGTTGAACAGCCCCAGCATTTT
CASSLRQGVEQPQHF
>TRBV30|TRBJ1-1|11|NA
TGTGCCAGCGGGGGGAACACTGAAGCTTTCTTT
CASGGNTEAFF
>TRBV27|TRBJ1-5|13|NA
TGTGCCAGCAGTCTTGAGGTACGGCAGCCCCAGCATTTT
CASSLEVRQPQHF
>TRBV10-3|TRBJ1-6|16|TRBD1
TGTGCCATCAGTGAGGGGACAGGGGGCAAGAATTCACCCCTCCACTTT
CAISEGTGGKNSPLHF
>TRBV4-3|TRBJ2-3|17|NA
TGCGCCAGCAGCCAATCTCGACTAGTGGCAGGGACAGATACGCAGTATTTT
CASSQSRLVAGTDTQYF
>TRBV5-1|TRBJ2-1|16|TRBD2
TGCGCCAGCAGCATTACTAGCGGGAGGTCCTACAATGAGCAGTTCTTC
CASSITSGRSYNEQFF
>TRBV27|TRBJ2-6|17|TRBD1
TGTGCCAGCAGTTTGTGGACAGGTTTGTCTGGGGCCAACGTCCTGACTTTC
CASSLWTGLSGANVLTF
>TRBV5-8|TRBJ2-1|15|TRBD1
TGTGCCAGCAGCTCCGGGACAGGCCCTTACAATGAGCAGTTCTTC
CASSSGTGPYNEQFF
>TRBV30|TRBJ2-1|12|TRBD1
TGTGCCTGGGGACAGGGCAGCAATGAGCAGTTCTTC
CAWGQGSNEQFF
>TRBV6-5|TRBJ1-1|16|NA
TGTGCCAGCAGTTACACTCTTTTACAGGGCGGAACTGAAGCTTTCTTT
CASSYTLLQGGTEAFF
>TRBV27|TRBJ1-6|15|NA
TGTGCCAGCAGAGATACGGGACACCTCAATTCACCCCTCCACTTT
CASRDTGHLNSPLHF
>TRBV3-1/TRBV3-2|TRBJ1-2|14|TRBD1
TGTGCCAGCAGCCAAAGCGACAGGGCCCCCGGCTACACCTTC
CASSQSDRAPGYTF
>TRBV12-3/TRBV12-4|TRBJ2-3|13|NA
TGTGCCAGCAGGGAGACTACCACAGATACGCAGTATTTT
CASRETTTDTQYF
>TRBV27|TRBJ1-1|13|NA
TGTGCCAGCAGTTTGTACCAGGGCGCTGAAGCTTTCTTT
CASSLYQGAEAFF
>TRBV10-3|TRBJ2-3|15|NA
TGTGCCATCAGAGGAGGGGGCCGTAGCACAGATACGCAGTATTTT
CAIRGGGRSTDTQYF
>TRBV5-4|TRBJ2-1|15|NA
TGTGCCAGCAGCTTTGGATGGAGCTCCTACAATGAGCAGTTCTTC
CASSFGWSSYNEQFF
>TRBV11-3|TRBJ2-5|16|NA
TGTGCCAGCAGCCCTCGAGGAGGGGGCGAAGAAGAGACCCAGTACTTC
CASSPRGGGEEETQYF
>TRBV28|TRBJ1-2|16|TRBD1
TGTGCCATCGATAACATTCCGGGACAGGGAAACTATGGCTACACCTTC
CAIDNIPGQGNYGYTF
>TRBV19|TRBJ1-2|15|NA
TGTGCCAGTAGGATGACAGGTTTTGACGTCTATGGCTACACCTTC
CASRMTGFDVYGYTF
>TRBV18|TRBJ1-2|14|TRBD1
TGTGCCAGCTCAGAGGACAGGGCGAACTATGGCTACACCTTC
CASSEDRANYGYTF